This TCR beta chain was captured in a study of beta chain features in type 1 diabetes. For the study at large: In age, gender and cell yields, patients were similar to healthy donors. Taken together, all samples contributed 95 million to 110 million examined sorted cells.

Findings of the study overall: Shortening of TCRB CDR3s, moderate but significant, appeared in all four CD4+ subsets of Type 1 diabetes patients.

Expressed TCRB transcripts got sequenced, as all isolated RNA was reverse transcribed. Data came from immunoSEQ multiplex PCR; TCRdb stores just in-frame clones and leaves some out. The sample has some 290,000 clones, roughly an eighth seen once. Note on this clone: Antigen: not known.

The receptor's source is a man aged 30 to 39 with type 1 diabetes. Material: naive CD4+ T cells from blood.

The CDR3 is CASNRVAETQYF. DNA for the CDR3: TGTGCCAGCAACAGGGTTGCTGAGACCCAGTACTTC. V and J are TRBV2 and TRBJ2-5, with D perhaps TRBD1 (6 bases). The CDR3 extends over 12 amino acids. The V end lost 7 bases, the J end lost 5 bases, and 11 bases lay between the germline ends. Germline loops: CDR1 SNHLY, CDR2 FYNNEI.